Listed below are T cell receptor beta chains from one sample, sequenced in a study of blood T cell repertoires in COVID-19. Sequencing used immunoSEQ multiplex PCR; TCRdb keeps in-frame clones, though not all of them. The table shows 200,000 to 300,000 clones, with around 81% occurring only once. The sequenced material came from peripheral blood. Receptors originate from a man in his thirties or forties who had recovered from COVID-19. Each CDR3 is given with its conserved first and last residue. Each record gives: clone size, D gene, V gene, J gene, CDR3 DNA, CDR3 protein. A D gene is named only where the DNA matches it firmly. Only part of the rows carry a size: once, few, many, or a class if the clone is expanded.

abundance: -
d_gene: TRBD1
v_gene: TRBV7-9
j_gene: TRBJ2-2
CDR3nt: TGTGCCAGCAGCCCCGGGACAGGGGGCGGCACCGGGGAGCTGTTTTTT
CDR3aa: CASSPGTGGGTGELFF

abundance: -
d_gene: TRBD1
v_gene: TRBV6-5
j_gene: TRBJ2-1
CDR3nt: TGTGCCAGCCAGAGGGGGCGGTACAATGAGCAGTTCTTC
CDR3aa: CASQRGRYNEQFF

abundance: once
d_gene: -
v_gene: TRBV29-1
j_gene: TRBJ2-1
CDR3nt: TGCAGCGTTGACTACAGGGCCAATGAGCAGTTCTTC
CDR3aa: CSVDYRANEQFF

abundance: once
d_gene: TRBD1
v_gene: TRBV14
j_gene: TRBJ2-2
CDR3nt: TGTGCCAGCAGCCTACAGGGGGCAATGACCGGGGAGCTGTTTTTT
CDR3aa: CASSLQGAMTGELFF

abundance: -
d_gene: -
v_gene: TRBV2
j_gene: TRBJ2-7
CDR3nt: TGTGCCAGCAGTGTGGGGGGCGAGCAGTACTTC
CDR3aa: CASSVGGEQYF

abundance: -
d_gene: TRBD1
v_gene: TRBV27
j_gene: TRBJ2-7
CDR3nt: TGTGCCAGCAGTTTACAATCAGGGGGCGGGGAGCAGTACTTC
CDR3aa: CASSLQSGGGEQYF

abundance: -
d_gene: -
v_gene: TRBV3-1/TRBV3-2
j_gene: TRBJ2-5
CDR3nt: TGTGCCAGCAGCCCGACACTCCACCCGGAGACCCAGTACTTC
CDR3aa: CASSPTLHPETQYF

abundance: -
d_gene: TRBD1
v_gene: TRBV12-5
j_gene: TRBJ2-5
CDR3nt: TGTGCTAGTGGGTCGGGACAGGGAACAGAGACCCAGTACTTC
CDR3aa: CASGSGQGTETQYF

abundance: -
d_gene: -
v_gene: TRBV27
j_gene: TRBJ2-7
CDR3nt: TGTGCCAGCGGAGGTATGGGGGGCTACGAGCAGTACTTC
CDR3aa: CASGGMGGYEQYF

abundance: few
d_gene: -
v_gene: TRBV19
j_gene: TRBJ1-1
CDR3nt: TGTGCCAGTAAGAAGGGGCCGAACACTGAAGCTTTCTTT
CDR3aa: CASKKGPNTEAFF

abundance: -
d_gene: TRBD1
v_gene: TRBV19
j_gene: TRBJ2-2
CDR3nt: TGTGCCAGTAGGGACAGGGTTTTGAGCGGGGAGCTGTTTTTT
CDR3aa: CASRDRVLSGELFF

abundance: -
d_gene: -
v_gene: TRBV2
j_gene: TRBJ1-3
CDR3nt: TGTGCCAGCATAACAGGCTCTGGAAACACCATATATTTT
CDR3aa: CASITGSGNTIYF

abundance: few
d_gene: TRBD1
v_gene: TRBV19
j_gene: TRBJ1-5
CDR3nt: TGTGCCAGTAGTACCCCTCCCGGGACAGGGGAGGGTCAGCCCCAGCATTTT
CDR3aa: CASSTPPGTGEGQPQHF

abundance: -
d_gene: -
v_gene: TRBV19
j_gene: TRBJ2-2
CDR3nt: TGTGCCAGTAGTAGACTGAACACCGGGGAGCTGTTTTTT
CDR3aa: CASSRLNTGELFF

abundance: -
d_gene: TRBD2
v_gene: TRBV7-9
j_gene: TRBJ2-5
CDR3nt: TGTGCCAGCAGCCCGGGACTAGCGGGGACACAAGAGACCCAGTACTTC
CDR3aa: CASSPGLAGTQETQYF

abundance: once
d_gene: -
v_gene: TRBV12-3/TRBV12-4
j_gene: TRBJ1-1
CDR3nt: TGTGCCAGCAGTTTAGGACAGAGAGCTTTCTTT
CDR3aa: CASSLGQRAFF

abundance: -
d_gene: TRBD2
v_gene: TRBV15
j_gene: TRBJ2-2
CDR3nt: TGTGCCACCAGCAGAGTAAGGACTAGCGGGGGGGCCACCGGGGAGCTGTTTTTT
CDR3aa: CATSRVRTSGGATGELFF

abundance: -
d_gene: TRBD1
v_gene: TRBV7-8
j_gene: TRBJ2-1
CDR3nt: TGTGCCAGCAGCCTCAATATCGGACAGGGGGTACAAAATGAGCAGTTCTTC
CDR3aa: CASSLNIGQGVQNEQFF

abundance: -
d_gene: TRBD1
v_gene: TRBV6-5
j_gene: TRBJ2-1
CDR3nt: TGTGCCAGCAGTTCGGGACAGTCCTACAATGAGCAGTTCTTC
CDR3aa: CASSSGQSYNEQFF

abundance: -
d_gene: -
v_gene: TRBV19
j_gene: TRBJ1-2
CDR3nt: TGTGCCAGTAGTGAGGACGGGGGCTATGGCTACACCTTC
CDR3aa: CASSEDGGYGYTF

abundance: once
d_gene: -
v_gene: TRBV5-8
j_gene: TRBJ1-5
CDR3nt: TGTGCCAGCAGCTGGCCCCTTCAGCCCCAGCATTTT
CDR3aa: CASSWPLQPQHF

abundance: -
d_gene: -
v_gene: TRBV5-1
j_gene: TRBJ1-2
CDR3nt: TGCGCCAGCAGCTTTTCCCTCGGGGGGGACTATGGCTACACCTTC
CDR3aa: CASSFSLGGDYGYTF

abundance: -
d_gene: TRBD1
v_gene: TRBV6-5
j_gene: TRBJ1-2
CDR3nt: TGTGCCAGCAGTAGGGACAGGGAGAGTGGCTACACCTTC
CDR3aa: CASSRDRESGYTF

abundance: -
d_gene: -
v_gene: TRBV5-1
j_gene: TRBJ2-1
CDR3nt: TGCGCCAGCAGCTTGATTCTTCACAATGAGCAGTTCTTC
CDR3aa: CASSLILHNEQFF

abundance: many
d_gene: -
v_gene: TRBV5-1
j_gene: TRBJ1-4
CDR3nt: TGCGCCAGCAGCCACGAGGGGGCAACTAATGAAAAACTGTTTTTT
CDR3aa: CASSHEGATNEKLFF

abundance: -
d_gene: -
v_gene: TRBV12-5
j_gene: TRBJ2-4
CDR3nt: TGTGCTAGTGGTTTGCCCTCCGGGATCAAAAACATTCAGTACTTC
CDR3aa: CASGLPSGIKNIQYF

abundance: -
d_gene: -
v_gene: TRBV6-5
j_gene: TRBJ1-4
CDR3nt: TGTGCCAGCAGTTCCCTAGGAGGAGATGAAAAACTGTTTTTT
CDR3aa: CASSSLGGDEKLFF

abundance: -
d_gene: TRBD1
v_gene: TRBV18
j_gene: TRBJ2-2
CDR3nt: TGTGCCAGCTCATCTCCGGGACAGGGGACCGGGGAGCTGTTTTTT
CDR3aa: CASSSPGQGTGELFF

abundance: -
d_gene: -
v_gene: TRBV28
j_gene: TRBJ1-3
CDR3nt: TGTGCCAGCAGTCCCCAATCTGGAAACACCATATATTTT
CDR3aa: CASSPQSGNTIYF

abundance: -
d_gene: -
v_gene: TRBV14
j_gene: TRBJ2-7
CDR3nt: TGTGCCAGCAGCCAAGGAGGAGAGCAGTACTTC
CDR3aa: CASSQGGEQYF

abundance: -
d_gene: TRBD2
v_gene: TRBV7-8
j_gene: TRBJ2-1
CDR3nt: TGTGCCAGCAGCACCACTAGCGGGGGGGCATTCAATGAGCAGTTCTTC
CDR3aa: CASSTTSGGAFNEQFF

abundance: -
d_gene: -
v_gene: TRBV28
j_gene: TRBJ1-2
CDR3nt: TGTGCCAGCAGTTGGGAGAACTATGGCTACACCTTC
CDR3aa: CASSWENYGYTF

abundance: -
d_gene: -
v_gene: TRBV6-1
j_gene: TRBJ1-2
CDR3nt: TGTGCCAGCAGTGAATTGGCCGTATCTAACTATGGCTACACCTTC
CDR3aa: CASSELAVSNYGYTF

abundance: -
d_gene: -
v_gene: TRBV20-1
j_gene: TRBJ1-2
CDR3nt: TGCAGTGCTAGTCACGGGAGCTATGGCTACACCTTC
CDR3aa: CSASHGSYGYTF

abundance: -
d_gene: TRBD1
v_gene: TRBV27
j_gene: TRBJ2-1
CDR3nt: TGTGCCAGCAGTAGGGGACAGGGTTACAATGAGCAGTTCTTC
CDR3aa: CASSRGQGYNEQFF

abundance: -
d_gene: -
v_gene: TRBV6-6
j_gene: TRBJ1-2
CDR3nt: TGTGCCAGCAGTCTATACCTGGGAGAGGGCCCTTCCCTTGGCTACACCTTC
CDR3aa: CASSLYLGEGPSLGYTF

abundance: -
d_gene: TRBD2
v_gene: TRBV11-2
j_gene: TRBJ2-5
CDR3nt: TGTGCCAGCAGCTTTAGCGGGGGGGTTGGGGAGACCCAGTACTTC
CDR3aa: CASSFSGGVGETQYF

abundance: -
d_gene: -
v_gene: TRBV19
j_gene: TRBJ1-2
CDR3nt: TGTGCCAGTAGTACGTCGACAGATAACTATGGCTACACCTTC
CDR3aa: CASSTSTDNYGYTF

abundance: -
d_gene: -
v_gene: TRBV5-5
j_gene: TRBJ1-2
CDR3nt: TGTGCCAGCAGCTTGGGGGCCAGCGGCTACACCTTC
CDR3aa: CASSLGASGYTF

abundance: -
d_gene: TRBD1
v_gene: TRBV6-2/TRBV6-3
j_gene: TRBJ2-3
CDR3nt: TGTGCCAGCAGTTACTTGGGACAGGGGACCTCGGTTACGCAGTATTTT
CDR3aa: CASSYLGQGTSVTQYF

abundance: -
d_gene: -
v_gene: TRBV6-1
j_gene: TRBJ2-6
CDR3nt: TGTGCCAGCAGTGAAACGGGTTCCGGGGCCAACGTCCTGACTTTC
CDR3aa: CASSETGSGANVLTF

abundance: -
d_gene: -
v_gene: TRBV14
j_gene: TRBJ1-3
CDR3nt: TGTGCCAGCAGCCAAGACAGGAACACCATATATTTT
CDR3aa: CASSQDRNTIYF

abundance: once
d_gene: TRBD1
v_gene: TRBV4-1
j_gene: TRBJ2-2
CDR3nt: TGCGCCAGCAGCCGGACAGGGGGCGCAGGCACCGGGGAGCTGTTTTTT
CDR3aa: CASSRTGGAGTGELFF

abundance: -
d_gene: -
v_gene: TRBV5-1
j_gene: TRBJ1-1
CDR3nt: TGCGCCAGCAGCCCCGGGTTGGAGAACACTGAAGCTTTCTTT
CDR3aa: CASSPGLENTEAFF

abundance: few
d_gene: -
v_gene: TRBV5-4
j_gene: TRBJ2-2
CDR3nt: TGTGCCAGCAGCTCCGAGGGGGAGACCGGGGAGCTGTTTTTT
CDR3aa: CASSSEGETGELFF

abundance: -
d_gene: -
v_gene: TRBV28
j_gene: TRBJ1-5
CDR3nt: TGTGCCAGCAGCCAAAACATGGGAGGACAGCCCCAGCATTTT
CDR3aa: CASSQNMGGQPQHF

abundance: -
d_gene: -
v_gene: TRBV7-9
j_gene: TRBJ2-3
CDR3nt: TGTGCCAGCAGCTTAGGTCGTAGCAGCGTGGGCACAGATACGCAGTATTTT
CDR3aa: CASSLGRSSVGTDTQYF

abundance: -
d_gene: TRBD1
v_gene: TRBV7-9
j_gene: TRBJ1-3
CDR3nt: TGTGCCAGCAGCTTAGGGACAGGGGGATCTGGAAACACCATATATTTT
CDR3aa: CASSLGTGGSGNTIYF

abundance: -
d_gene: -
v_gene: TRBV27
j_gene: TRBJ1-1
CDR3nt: TGTGCCAGCAGTTTCGATCAGGGGAACACTGAAGCTTTCTTT
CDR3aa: CASSFDQGNTEAFF

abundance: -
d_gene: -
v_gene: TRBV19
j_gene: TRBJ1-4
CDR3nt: TGTGCCAGTAGTCCCACCGGTGCAACTAATGAAAAACTGTTTTTT
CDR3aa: CASSPTGATNEKLFF

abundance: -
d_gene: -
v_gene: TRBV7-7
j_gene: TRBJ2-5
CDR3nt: TGTGCCAGCAGCTCTAGGCGGGGTGAAGAGACCCAGTACTTC
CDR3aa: CASSSRRGEETQYF

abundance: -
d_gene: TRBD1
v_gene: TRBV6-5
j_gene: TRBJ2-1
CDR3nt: TGTGCCAGCAGTTCCCTCGGGGACAGGGCAAGATTCTTC
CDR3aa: CASSSLGDRARFF

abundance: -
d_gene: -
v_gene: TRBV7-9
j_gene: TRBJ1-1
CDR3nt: TGTGCCAGCAGCTCGACAGGTTTGAACACTGAAGCTTTCTTT
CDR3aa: CASSSTGLNTEAFF

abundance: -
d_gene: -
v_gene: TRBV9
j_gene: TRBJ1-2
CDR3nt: TGTGCCAGCAGCGTAGGACTCGGTCCGTCCGCTTTTTATGGCTACACCTTC
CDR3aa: CASSVGLGPSAFYGYTF

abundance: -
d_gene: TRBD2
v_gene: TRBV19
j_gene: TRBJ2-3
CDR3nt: TGTGCCAGTAGTCGCCCCACCGGGACTAGCGGTTCCCGCACAGATACGCAGTATTTT
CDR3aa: CASSRPTGTSGSRTDTQYF